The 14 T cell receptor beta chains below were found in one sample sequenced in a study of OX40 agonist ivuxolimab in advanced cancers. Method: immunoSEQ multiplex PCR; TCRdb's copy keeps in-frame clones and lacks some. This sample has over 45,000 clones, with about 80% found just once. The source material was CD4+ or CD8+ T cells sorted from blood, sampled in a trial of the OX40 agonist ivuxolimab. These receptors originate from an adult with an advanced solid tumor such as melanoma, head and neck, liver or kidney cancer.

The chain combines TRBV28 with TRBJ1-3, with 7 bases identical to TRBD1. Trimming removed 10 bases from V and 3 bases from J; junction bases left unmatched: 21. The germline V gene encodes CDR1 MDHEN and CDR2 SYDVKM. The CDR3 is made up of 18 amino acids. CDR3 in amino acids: CAIGELYRGTEDGNTIYF. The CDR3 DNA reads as TGTGCCATCGGAGAGCTTTATCGTGGGACAGAGGATGGAAACACCATATATTTT.

This chain's CDR3 is CASSPGLAVDTQYF. The DNA for the CDR3 is TGTGCCAGCAGCCCGGGACTAGCGGTGGATACGCAGTATTTT. The chain combines TRBV7-2 with TRBJ2-3, with 11 bases that match TRBD2. V was pared by 5 bases and J by 6 bases, with 4 bases of the junction left unmatched. CDR3 size: 14 residues. In germline, CDR1 is SGHTA, CDR2 FQGNSA.

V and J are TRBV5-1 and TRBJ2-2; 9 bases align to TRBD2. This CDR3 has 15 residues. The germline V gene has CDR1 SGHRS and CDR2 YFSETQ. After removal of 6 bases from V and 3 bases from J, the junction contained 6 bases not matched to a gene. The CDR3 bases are TGCGCCAGCAACCAAGCGGGAGGACACACCGGGGAGCTGTTTTTT. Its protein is CASNQAGGHTGELFF.

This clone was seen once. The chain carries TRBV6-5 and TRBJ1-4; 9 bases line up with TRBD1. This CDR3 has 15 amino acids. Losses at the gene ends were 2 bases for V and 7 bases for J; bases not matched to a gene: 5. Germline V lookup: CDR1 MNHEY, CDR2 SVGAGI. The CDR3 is CASSYDGTGSEKLFF. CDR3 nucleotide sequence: TGTGCCAGCAGTTACGATGGGACAGGGAGTGAAAAACTGTTTTTT.

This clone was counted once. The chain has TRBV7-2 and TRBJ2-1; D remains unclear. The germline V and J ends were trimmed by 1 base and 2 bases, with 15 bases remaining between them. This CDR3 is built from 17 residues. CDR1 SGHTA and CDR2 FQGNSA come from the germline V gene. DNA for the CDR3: TGTGCCAGCAGCTTAGGAGGACCTGGCACCACCTACAATGAGCAGTTCTTC. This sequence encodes CASSLGGPGTTYNEQFF. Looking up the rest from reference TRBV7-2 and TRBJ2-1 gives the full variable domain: GAGVSQSPSNKVTEKGKDVELRCDPISGHTALYWYRQSLGQGLEFLIYFQGNSAPDKSGLPSDRFSAERTGGSVSTLTIQRTQQEDSAVYLCASSLGGPGTTYNEQFFGPGTRLTVL.

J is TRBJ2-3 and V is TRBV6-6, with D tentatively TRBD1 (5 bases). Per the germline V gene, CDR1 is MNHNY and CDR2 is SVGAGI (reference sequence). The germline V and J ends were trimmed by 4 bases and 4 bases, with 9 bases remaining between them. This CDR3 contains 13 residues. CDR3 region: CASSSGFADTQYF. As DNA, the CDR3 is TGTGCCAGCAGTTCAGGGTTTGCAGATACGCAGTATTTT.

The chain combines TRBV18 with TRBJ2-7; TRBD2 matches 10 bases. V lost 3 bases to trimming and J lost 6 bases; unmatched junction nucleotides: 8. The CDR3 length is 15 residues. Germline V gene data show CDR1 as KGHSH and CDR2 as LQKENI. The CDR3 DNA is TGTGCCAGCTCACCTAATAGCGGGAGGTTCAGCGAGCAGTACTTC. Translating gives CASSPNSGRFSEQYF.

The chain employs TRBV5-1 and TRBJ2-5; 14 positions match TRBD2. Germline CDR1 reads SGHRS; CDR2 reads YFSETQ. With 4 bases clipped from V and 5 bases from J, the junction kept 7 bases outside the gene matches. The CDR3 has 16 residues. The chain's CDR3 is CASSPGGTSGSETQYF. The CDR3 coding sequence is TGCGCCAGCAGCCCCGGTGGGACTAGCGGGAGTGAGACCCAGTACTTC.

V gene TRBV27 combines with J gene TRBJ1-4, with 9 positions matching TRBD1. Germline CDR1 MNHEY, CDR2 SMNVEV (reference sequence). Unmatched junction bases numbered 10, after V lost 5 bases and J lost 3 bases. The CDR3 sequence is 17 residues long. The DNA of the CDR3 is TGTGCCAGCAGTATCCCGGGACAGGGATTCGCTAATGAAAAACTGTTTTTT. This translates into CASSIPGQGFANEKLFF.

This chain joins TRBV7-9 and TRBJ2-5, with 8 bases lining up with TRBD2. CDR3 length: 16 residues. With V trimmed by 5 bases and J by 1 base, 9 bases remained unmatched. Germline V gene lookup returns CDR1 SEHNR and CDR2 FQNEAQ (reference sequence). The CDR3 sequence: CASSPPGRGPQETQYF. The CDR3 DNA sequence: TGTGCCAGCAGCCCCCCCGGGAGGGGCCCCCAAGAGACCCAGTACTTC.

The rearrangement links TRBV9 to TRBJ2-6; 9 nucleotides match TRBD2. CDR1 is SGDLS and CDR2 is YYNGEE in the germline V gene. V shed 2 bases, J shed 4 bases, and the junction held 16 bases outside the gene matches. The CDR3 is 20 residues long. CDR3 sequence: CASSVASSGIPPRGANVLTF. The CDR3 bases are TGTGCCAGCAGCGTCGCGTCTAGCGGGATCCCCCCTCGAGGGGCCAACGTCCTGACTTTC.

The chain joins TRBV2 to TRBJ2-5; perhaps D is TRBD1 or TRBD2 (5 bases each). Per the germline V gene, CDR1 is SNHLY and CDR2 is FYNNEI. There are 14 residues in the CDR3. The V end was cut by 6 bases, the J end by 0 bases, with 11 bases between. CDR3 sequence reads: CASSGTWDQETQYF. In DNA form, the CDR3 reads TGTGCCAGCAGCGGGACGTGGGACCAAGAGACCCAGTACTTC. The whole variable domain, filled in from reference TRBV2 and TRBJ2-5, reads EPEVTQTPSHQVTQMGQEVILRCVPISNHLYFYWYRQILGQKVEFLVSFYNNEISEKSEIFDDQFSVERPDGSNFTLKIRSTKLEDSAMYFCASSGTWDQETQYFGPGTRLLVL.

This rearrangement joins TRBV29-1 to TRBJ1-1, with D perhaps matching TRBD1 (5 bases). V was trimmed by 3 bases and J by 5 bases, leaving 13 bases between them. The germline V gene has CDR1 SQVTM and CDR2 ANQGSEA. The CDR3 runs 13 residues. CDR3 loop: CSVDFGGGTEAFF. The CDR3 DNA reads TGCAGCGTTGACTTTGGGGGGGGGACTGAAGCTTTCTTT.

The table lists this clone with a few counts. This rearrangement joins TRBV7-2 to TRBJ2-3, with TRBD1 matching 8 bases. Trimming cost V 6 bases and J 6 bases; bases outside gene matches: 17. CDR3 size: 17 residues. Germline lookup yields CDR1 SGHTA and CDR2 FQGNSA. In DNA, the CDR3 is TGTGCCAGCAGACTTATGGGGGGACAGGTCTATGGCGATACGCAGTATTTT. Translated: CASRLMGGQVYGDTQYF.